The 10 T cell receptor beta chains given below trace back to one sample, sequenced in a study of regulatory T cells in long-lasting Graves disease. HTBI primers from iRepertoire and Arm-PCR of CDR3 regions yielded the TCR beta libraries. Each CDR3 protein is one row after TCRdb ran MiXCR on the multiplex PCR reads. This table has under 450,000 distinct CDR3 sequences, 16% appearing once. Indicated time point: newly diagnosed GD, antithyroid drugs for less than 3 months. Extracted PBMC RNA gave rise to the TCR library. Separately, the same data were catalogued under a study of T cells in Graves' hyperthyroidism and ophthalmopathy.

This specimen consisted of peripheral blood mononuclear cells (PBMCs), obtained at new diagnosis, from a patient treated with antithyroid drugs. All receptors come from a woman under 30 with Graves disease.

This clonotype was detected many times. The chain is built from TRBV12-3 or TRBV12-4 and TRBJ1-1, with D uncertain. The V end was cut by 5 bases, the J end by 10 bases, with 5 bases between. CDR3 length: 9 residues. The CDR3 nucleotides read TGTGCCAGCAGTCCCGGAGCTTTCTTT. It is translated as CASSPGAFF.

The sample holds many counts of this clonotype. The rearrangement joins TRBV29-1 to TRBJ2-7; D is unclear. Trimming removed 4 bases at V and 6 bases at J, with 13 bases between. The CDR3 runs 12 residues. The germline gives CDR1 SQVTM, CDR2 ANQGSEA. CDR3 in DNA: TGCAGCGTTGCCCCGCGCCCCCTCGAGCAGTACTTC. Its translation is CSVAPRPLEQYF.

The J gene is TRBJ2-6, the V gene TRBV25-1; no reliable D call. There are 15 residues in the CDR3. Per the germline V gene, CDR1 is MGHDK and CDR2 is SYGVNS. V dropped 3 bases and J dropped 4 bases, with 10 bases sitting between them. The CDR3 nucleotides are TGTGCCAGCAGTGATTCGGGTTCCGGGGCCAACGTCCTGACTTTC. Translating gives CASSDSGSGANVLTF.

This clonotype was seen ten or more times. The chain is built from TRBV10-3 and TRBJ1-2, with a weak D call TRBD1 (5 bases). Deletions cut 0 bases from V and 6 bases from J, with 20 bases between. The CDR3 is 17 residues long. The germline V gene encodes CDR1 ENHRY and CDR2 SYGVKD. The CDR3 here is CAISESRGILARDGYTF. In nucleotides, the CDR3 is TGTGCCATCAGTGAGTCTCGGGGGATTTTGGCGAGAGATGGCTACACCTTC.

This clonotype was found many times. The chain carries TRBV2 and TRBJ1-2, with 8 bases identical to TRBD1. The CDR3 extends over 14 amino acids. Trimming at V came to 6 bases and at J to 0 bases, leaving 3 bases not matched to a gene. CDR1 and CDR2 (germline): SNHLY, FYNNEI. In DNA, the CDR3 is TGTGCCAGCAGAGACAGGGGAGCTAACTATGGCTACACCTTC. Translation gives CASRDRGANYGYTF.

V gene TRBV6-1 combines with J gene TRBJ1-5; the D gene is possibly TRBD1 (5 bases). This CDR3 spans 17 amino acids. Germline CDR1 MNHNS, CDR2 SASEGT. V was cut by 0 bases and J by 0 bases, with 12 bases left in between. CDR3 region: CASSEAAGDYSNQPQHF. In DNA, the CDR3 is TGTGCCAGCAGTGAAGCAGCGGGGGACTATAGCAATCAGCCCCAGCATTTT.

The chain joins TRBV6-2 or TRBV6-3 to TRBJ2-1; 8 nucleotides line up with TRBD2. The CDR3 has 14 residues. The V gene end was trimmed by 5 bases and the J gene end by 10 bases; junction bases not matched to a gene: 10. Per germline, CDR1 MNHEY and CDR2 SVGEGT. CDR3 sequence reads: CASSPKHTSGEQFF. As DNA, the CDR3 is TGTGCCAGCAGTCCGAAACATACTAGCGGCGAGCAGTTCTTC.

Ten or more counts support this clonotype. The rearrangement links TRBV6-1 to TRBJ2-3, with a tentative D call TRBD2 (6 bases). V lost 4 bases to trimming and J lost 1 base, with 15 bases between them. CDR3 size: 16 residues. The germline V gene encodes CDR1 MNHNS and CDR2 SASEGT. CDR3 amino acids: CASSALVSGGTDTQYF. In DNA, the CDR3 is TGTGCCAGCAGTGCACTGGTCTCGGGAGGCACAGATACGCAGTATTTT.

The J gene is TRBJ1-2, the V gene TRBV3-1; 7 bases agree with TRBD1. Per germline, CDR1 LGHDT and CDR2 YNNKEL (reference sequence). With V trimmed by 0 bases and J by 10 bases, 5 bases remained unmatched. The CDR3 totals 13 residues. The CDR3 DNA follows: TGTGCCAGCAGCCAAGATGGACAGGCTCTCTACACCTTC. Protein: CASSQDGQALYTF.

This clonotype was seen only a few times. The gene calls are TRBV7-9 and TRBJ2-1, with TRBD1 identical over 8 bases. With V trimmed by 4 bases and J by 8 bases, 13 bases remained unmatched. CDR3 length: 16 amino acids. CDR1 is SEHNR and CDR2 is FQNEAQ in the germline V gene (reference sequence). The CDR3 bases are TGTGCCAGCAGCTCCCCTGACAGGGGTGTAGTCTATGAGCAGTTCTTC. It translates to CASSSPDRGVVYEQFF.